Below are 20 T cell receptor beta chains sequenced from a single sample in a study of T cells in tuberculosis. This table comes from immunoSEQ multiplex PCR, and its TCRdb copy is limited to in-frame clones, with some not included. The data contain 28,000 or so clones, around 87% of them seen just once; the ten biggest clones take up about 6.5%. Sequenced material: PBMCs. These TCRs come from a donor between 10 and 35 years old with latent tuberculosis or without tuberculosis infection.

The chain carries TRBV6-5 and TRBJ1-5; tentative D call: TRBD1 (5 bases). Germline CDR1 MNHEY, CDR2 SVGAGI. This CDR3 comprises 15 residues. Trimming removed 3 bases from V and 5 bases from J, with 14 bases in between. The CDR3 DNA is TGTGCCAGCAGTTATGGGGCAGCACCTCATCAGCCCCAGCATTTT. Amino acids: CASSYGAAPHQPQHF.

The chain uses TRBV5-1 and TRBJ2-2, with TRBD1 matching over 10 bases. J lost 6 bases, V lost 4 bases, and 12 bases had no gene match. Per the germline V gene, CDR1 is SGHRS and CDR2 is YFSETQ. This CDR3 contains 17 residues. The CDR3 protein is CASSRSLTGGYAGELFF. DNA of the CDR3: TGCGCCAGCAGCCGTTCTCTGACAGGGGGCTATGCCGGGGAGCTGTTTTTT.

This sequence joins TRBV7-2 and TRBJ2-2; 9 nucleotides align to TRBD2. CDR1 is SGHTA and CDR2 is FQGNSA in the germline V gene. The CDR3 runs 19 residues. Trimming removed 1 base from V and 4 bases from J; junction bases left unmatched: 13. The CDR3 coding sequence is TGTGCCAGCAGCTTAGGGTTCTTGGGGCGGGGGGGCCCCACCGGGGAGCTGTTTTTT. Encoded protein: CASSLGFLGRGGPTGELFF.

This clone was recorded a few times. The chain is built from TRBV5-1 and TRBJ1-5; D may be TRBD1 (6 bases). From germline, CDR1 is SGHRS and CDR2 YFSETQ. Trimming removed 4 bases at V and 1 base at J, with 12 bases between. The CDR3 has 15 residues. The chain's CDR3 is CASSILGASNQPQHF. As DNA, the CDR3 is TGCGCCAGCAGCATACTGGGGGCAAGCAATCAGCCCCAGCATTTT.

V gene TRBV6-6 combines with J gene TRBJ2-7; maybe TRBD1 (6 bases). CDR1 is MNHNY, CDR2 SVGAGI, per germline (reference sequence). V was trimmed by 2 bases and J by 4 bases, leaving 12 bases between them. The CDR3 runs to 14 residues. The DNA for the CDR3 is TGTGCCAGCAGTTACCAGGACAGAGATTACGAGCAGTACTTC. Its protein is CASSYQDRDYEQYF.

The rearrangement uses TRBV7-9 and TRBJ1-6; weak D call: TRBD1 (6 bases). The germline V gene has CDR1 SEHNR and CDR2 FQNEAQ (reference sequence). Trimming took 4 bases from V and 5 from J, leaving 12 bases between them. The CDR3 length is 15 residues. CDR3: CASSSGTPHNSPLHF. CDR3 nucleotides: TGTGCCAGCAGCTCCGGGACACCACATAATTCACCCCTCCACTTT.

This clone was detected once. This sequence joins TRBV9 and TRBJ2-3; 11 nucleotides align to TRBD2. V trimming: 5 bases; J trimming: 0 bases; junction bases outside the gene matches: 8. Looked up from germline, CDR1 is SGDLS and CDR2 is YYNGEE. This CDR3 contains 17 residues. CDR3 amino acids: CASSALAGDSSTDTQYF. The CDR3 DNA reads as TGTGCCAGCAGTGCACTAGCGGGGGATTCAAGCACAGATACGCAGTATTTT.

This chain joins TRBV28 and TRBJ2-7; TRBD1 matches 10 bases. CDR1 and CDR2 from the germline V gene are MDHEN and SYDVKM. The CDR3 runs to 19 residues. J lost 3 bases, V lost 5 bases, and 19 bases had no gene match. The CDR3 sequence: CASSPRGLTGGRIDYEQYF. The CDR3 DNA reads as TGTGCCAGCAGTCCGCGGGGATTGACAGGGGGCAGGATCGACTACGAGCAGTACTTC. The whole variable domain, filled in from reference TRBV28 and TRBJ2-7, reads DVKVTQSSRYLVKRTGEKVFLECVQDMDHENMFWYRQDPGLGLRLIYFSYDVKMKEKGDIPEGYSVSREKKERFSLILESASTNQTSMYLCASSPRGLTGGRIDYEQYFGPGTRLTVT.

The J gene is TRBJ2-3, the V gene TRBV29-1; D is possibly TRBD2 (7 bases). Per the germline V gene, CDR1 is SQVTM and CDR2 is ANQGSEA. The V gene lost 8 bases and the J gene lost 5 bases, with 20 bases spanning the gap. This CDR3 spans 14 amino acids. The CDR3 spells CSLSGGGAGDTQYF. Written as DNA, the CDR3 is TGCAGCCTCAGTGGAGGGGGGGCTGGAGATACGCAGTATTTT.

V gene TRBV27 combines with J gene TRBJ2-1; 9 bases map to TRBD2. This CDR3 comprises 15 residues. The V and J ends lost 7 bases and 4 bases, in that order; junction bases with no gene match: 8. Germline CDR1 and CDR2: MNHEY and SMNVEV (reference sequence). CDR3 residues: CASIPSGGPYNEQFF. The CDR3 DNA is TGTGCCAGCATCCCGAGCGGGGGGCCATACAATGAGCAGTTCTTC.

This chain uses TRBV5-4 with TRBJ1-2, with D possibly TRBD1 on 5 matching bases. The ends were cut back, 0 bases at V and 9 bases at J, with 12 bases in the middle. This CDR3 spans 13 amino acids. Germline CDR1 SGHNT, CDR2 YYREEE (reference sequence). In DNA form, the CDR3 reads TGTGCCAGCAGCTTGGGTACAGGAGCGAGCTACACCTTC. It yields the protein CASSLGTGASYTF.

This clone was detected a few times. The chain couples TRBV27 to TRBJ2-1; 7 bases are shared with TRBD1. CDR1 and CDR2 from the germline V gene are MNHEY and SMNVEV (reference sequence). The CDR3 covers 15 residues. V gave up 4 bases and J gave up 4 bases; unmatched junction bases: 7. The CDR3 region is CASSYSRGLYNEQFF. Written as DNA, the CDR3 is TGTGCCAGCAGTTATAGCAGGGGGTTATACAATGAGCAGTTCTTC.

CDR3 loop: CASSFGQAYEQYF. Written as DNA, the CDR3 is TGTGCCAGCAGCTTCGGACAAGCCTACGAGCAGTACTTC. The rearrangement uses TRBV7-9 and TRBJ2-7, with D possibly matching TRBD1 (5 bases). Germline values: CDR1 SEHNR, CDR2 FQNEAQ (reference sequence). V dropped 3 bases and J dropped 2 bases, with 8 bases sitting between them. This CDR3 has 13 amino acids. Supplemented by reference TRBV7-9 and TRBJ2-7, the full variable domain reads DTGVSQNPRHKITKRGQNVTFRCDPISEHNRLYWYRQTLGQGPEFLTYFQNEAQLEKSRLLSDRFSAERPKGSFSTLEIQRTEQGDSAMYLCASSFGQAYEQYFGPGTRLTVT.

The rearrangement joins TRBV4-1 to TRBJ2-1, with TRBD2 matching over 11 bases. The trim removed 5 bases at V and 4 bases at J, leaving 7 bases unmatched. CDR3 length: 16 residues. Looked up from germline, CDR1 is MGHRA and CDR2 is YSYEKL. CDR3 sequence (DNA): TGCGCCAGCAGCGTGCTAGCGGGGGGTTTTTACAATGAGCAGTTCTTC. Translation: CASSVLAGGFYNEQFF.

The chain links TRBV14 to TRBJ1-6; the D gene is possibly TRBD1 (5 bases). V lost 4 bases to trimming and J lost 5 bases, with 21 bases between them. CDR3 size: 18 residues. Per germline, CDR1 SGHDN and CDR2 FVKESK. The CDR3 DNA sequence: TGTGCCAGCAGCCGTAGAAGCCAGGGTTCTTACGATAATTCACCCCTCCACTTT. Its translation: CASSRRSQGSYDNSPLHF.

The chain employs TRBV28 and TRBJ2-3; 8 positions match TRBD2. Germline loops: CDR1 MDHEN, CDR2 SYDVKM. The length of the CDR3 is 14 residues. Trimming removed 6 bases from V and 6 bases from J; junction bases left unmatched: 8. DNA for the CDR3: TGTGCCAGCAGATTAGCGGGACCGACCGATACGCAGTATTTT. Its translation is CASRLAGPTDTQYF.

The rearrangement links TRBV7-2 to TRBJ1-2; D call uncertain. V shed 0 bases and J shed 8 bases, with 16 bases lying between them. This CDR3 is 15 amino acids long. The germline V gene encodes CDR1 SGHTA and CDR2 FQGNSA. The CDR3 is CASSLAASWGGGYTF. In DNA, the CDR3 is TGTGCCAGCAGCTTAGCGGCTTCCTGGGGAGGAGGCTACACCTTC.

The chain couples TRBV7-2 to TRBJ2-7; 8 bases map to TRBD1. Germline lookup yields CDR1 SGHTA and CDR2 FQGNSA. J was trimmed by 9 bases and V by 5 bases; bases with no gene match: 18. The length of the CDR3 is 16 residues. The CDR3 reads CASSPGYGRGLVTQYF. The CDR3 bases are TGTGCCAGCAGCCCAGGGTATGGCAGGGGGCTCGTGACGCAGTACTTC.

The J gene is TRBJ2-5, the V gene TRBV27; 10 bases match TRBD2. Germline lookup yields CDR1 MNHEY and CDR2 SMNVEV (reference sequence). The CDR3 has 16 amino acids. V shed 2 bases, J shed 4 bases, and the junction held 7 bases outside the gene matches. The CDR3 nucleotides are TGTGCCAGCAGTTTAAGGCTAGCGGGGGTTGGAGAGACCCAGTACTTC. This sequence encodes CASSLRLAGVGETQYF.

The genes are TRBV19 and TRBJ1-4; D might be TRBD1 (6 bases). V gave up 5 bases and J gave up 6 bases, with 13 bases separating them. The CDR3 loop spans 14 amino acids. Germline V gives CDR1 LNHDA, CDR2 SQIVND (reference sequence). CDR3: CASSDRSVYEKLFF. The DNA for the CDR3 is TGTGCCAGTAGTGACAGGTCGGTGTATGAAAAACTGTTTTTT.